These 30 T cell receptor beta chains came from one sample sequenced in a study of OX40 agonist ivuxolimab in advanced cancers. Sequencing used immunoSEQ multiplex PCR; TCRdb keeps in-frame clones, though not all of them. The data contain nearly 85,000 clones, roughly 83% of them seen just once; the ten biggest clones take up roughly 0.8%. The input for sequencing was CD4+ or CD8+ T cells sorted from blood, taken in a trial of the OX40 agonist ivuxolimab. These TCRs come from an adult with an advanced solid tumor such as melanoma, head and neck, liver or kidney cancer.

The V and J genes are TRBV10-3 and TRBJ2-1, with TRBD2 matching over 14 bases. Germline assignment: CDR1 ENHRY and CDR2 SYGVKD. V gave up 0 bases and J gave up 6 bases; unmatched junction bases: 16. The CDR3 loop spans 21 amino acids. CDR3 sequence: CAISESSRGLAGVWGSNEQFF. Written as DNA, the CDR3 is TGTGCCATCAGTGAGTCAAGTAGGGGACTAGCGGGGGTCTGGGGAAGCAATGAGCAGTTCTTC.

This chain uses TRBV5-8 with TRBJ2-7; unclear D gene. CDR1 is SGHTS and CDR2 is YDEGEE in the germline V gene. V lost 4 bases to trimming and J lost 7 bases, with 9 bases between them. This CDR3 region has 11 residues. CDR3 protein: CASSLHAEQYF. Written as DNA, the CDR3 is TGTGCCAGCAGCCTACACGCTGAGCAGTACTTC.

The chain combines TRBV4-2 with TRBJ1-1; D might be TRBD1 (6 bases). The germline gives CDR1 LGHNA, CDR2 YNFKEQ. CDR3 length equals 15 residues. Trimming pared 0 bases from V and 6 bases from J, leaving 14 bases between. This chain's CDR3 is CASSQDQGGAPEAFF. The CDR3 DNA is TGTGCCAGCAGCCAAGATCAAGGGGGGGCCCCTGAAGCTTTCTTT.

Only a few counts were recorded for this clone. The chain combines TRBV9 with TRBJ1-3; D unresolved. Germline values: CDR1 SGDLS, CDR2 YYNGEE. V was cut by 1 base and J by 2 bases, with 10 bases left in between. This CDR3 is built from 15 residues. CDR3 in amino acids: CASSVSEVTGNTIYF. The CDR3, as DNA: TGTGCCAGCAGCGTAAGCGAGGTTACTGGAAACACCATATATTTT. Filled out from reference TRBV9 and TRBJ1-3, the complete variable domain reads DSGVTQTPKHLITATGQRVTLRCSPRSGDLSVYWYQQSLDQGLQFLIQYYNGEERAKGNILERFSAQQFPDLHSELNLSSLELGDSALYFCASSVSEVTGNTIYFGEGSWLTVV.

J is TRBJ2-5 and V is TRBV7-2; TRBD1 agrees at 10 bases. Germline-derived CDR1 and CDR2 are SGHTA and FQGNSA. The V gene end was trimmed by 6 bases and the J gene end by 5 bases; junction bases not matched to a gene: 6. This CDR3 is 14 amino acids long. The CDR3 is CASSKGTGAETQYF. Here the CDR3 DNA reads TGTGCCAGCAGTAAAGGGACAGGGGCTGAGACCCAGTACTTC.

The chain carries TRBV6-5 and TRBJ2-5, with unresolved D. CDR3 length: 14 residues. Trimming shortened V by 5 bases and J by 4 bases, and 14 bases separated the two germline ends. Germline V gene sequence: CDR1 MNHEY, CDR2 SVGAGI. The CDR3 region has the DNA TGTGCCAGCAGTGGGTTGGGGTTAGGAGAGACCCAGTACTTC. It is translated as CASSGLGLGETQYF.

The rearrangement links TRBV18 to TRBJ2-5; tentative D call: TRBD2 (5 bases). The CDR3 length is 15 residues. V was pared by 2 bases and J by 2 bases, with 12 bases between. The germline gives CDR1 KGHSH, CDR2 LQKENI. The CDR3 reads CASSPFSSGQETQYF. The CDR3 DNA follows: TGTGCCAGCTCACCATTTTCCAGCGGACAAGAGACCCAGTACTTC.

The J gene is TRBJ2-7, the V gene TRBV7-2; TRBD1 might be the D (5 bases). Per the germline V gene, CDR1 is SGHTA and CDR2 is FQGNSA. V lost 8 bases and J lost 6, with 14 bases in between. The length of the CDR3 is 12 residues. The CDR3 nucleotides are TGTGCCAGCGGATATACAGGATCCGAGCAGTACTTC. It is translated as CASGYTGSEQYF.

This chain connects TRBV7-2 to TRBJ1-1; D gene uncertain. This CDR3 is built from 16 residues. Germline V gene lookup returns CDR1 SGHTA and CDR2 FQGNSA. Between the trimmed V and J ends, which lost 0 bases and 1 base, there was a span of 12 bases. In nucleotides, the CDR3 is TGTGCCAGCAGCTTAGCGACGCCGACGGGGAACACTGAAGCTTTCTTT. Translating gives CASSLATPTGNTEAFF.

The chain uses TRBV6-1 and TRBJ2-1; D is perhaps TRBD2 (6 bases). The CDR3 sequence is 16 residues long. Germline V gene sequence: CDR1 MNHNS, CDR2 SASEGT. Trimming removed 4 bases from V and 0 bases from J, with 13 bases in between. Here the CDR3 DNA reads TGTGCCAGCAGTGGTCGACTAGAACCCTCCTACAATGAGCAGTTCTTC. This codes for CASSGRLEPSYNEQFF.

The chain joins TRBV11-2 to TRBJ1-5; maybe TRBD1 (5 bases). Trimming stripped 5 bases from V and 5 bases from J, with 10 bases between. The CDR3 has 13 residues. Germline CDR1 and CDR2: SGHAT and FQNNGV. CDR3 in amino acids: CASSPGNDQPQHF. CDR3 sequence (DNA): TGTGCCAGCAGCCCAGGGAATGATCAGCCCCAGCATTTT.

The chain couples TRBV2 to TRBJ1-3, with D unresolved. The CDR3 consists of 16 residues. Germline V gives CDR1 SNHLY, CDR2 FYNNEI. V shed 3 bases and J shed 4 bases, with 16 bases lying between them. The CDR3 DNA is TGTGCCAGCAGTGAGGTGTCGGGAGGTTCAGGAAACACCATATATTTT. This codes for CASSEVSGGSGNTIYF.

The rearrangement uses TRBV30 and TRBJ2-1; D gene uncertain. Germline CDR1 is GTSNPN and CDR2 is SVGIG (reference sequence). The length of the CDR3 is 12 residues. V gave up 4 bases and J gave up 7 bases, with 11 bases separating them. The CDR3 loop is CAWKGYGNEQFF. The CDR3 DNA sequence: TGTGCCTGGAAAGGCTATGGGAATGAGCAGTTCTTC.

The chain joins TRBV5-1 to TRBJ2-5; TRBD2 is a possible D gene (5 bases). CDR3 length equals 13 residues. The V gene's germline CDR1 is SGHRS and CDR2 YFSETQ. With 4 bases removed from V and 5 bases from J, the gap between germline ends came to 12 bases. The CDR3 sequence: CASSPGMGETQYF. The CDR3 nucleotides read TGCGCCAGCAGCCCGGGGATGGGGGAGACCCAGTACTTC.

As for this clone: Other DNA sequences in this specimen translate into the identical CDR3. The chain couples TRBV5-1 to TRBJ2-7; D is perhaps TRBD1 (5 bases). Germline assignment: CDR1 SGHRS and CDR2 YFSETQ. The CDR3 runs 15 residues. With 0 bases removed from V and 3 bases from J, the gap between germline ends came to 13 bases. Here the CDR3 DNA reads TGCGCCAGCAGCTTGGCAGGCGGCAGGGACTACGAGCAGTACTTC. This sequence encodes CASSLAGGRDYEQYF.

The chain is built from TRBV2 and TRBJ2-3; 11 bases agree with TRBD2. The germline CDR1 and CDR2 sequences are SNHLY and FYNNEI. Unmatched junction bases numbered 4, after V lost 8 bases and J lost 6 bases. There are 13 residues in the CDR3. CDR3 region: CASLAGGGDTQYF. As DNA, the CDR3 is TGTGCCAGCCTAGCGGGGGGAGGGGATACGCAGTATTTT.

This clone turned up a few times. The J gene is TRBJ1-2, the V gene TRBV6-6, with 8 bases fitting TRBD1. Germline CDR1 is MNHNY and CDR2 is SVGAGI (reference sequence). The CDR3 loop spans 14 amino acids. Trimming took 6 bases from V and 3 from J; bases not matched to a gene: 6. The CDR3 protein is CASRQDRDHYGYTF. The CDR3 bases are TGTGCCAGCAGACAGGACAGGGATCACTATGGCTACACCTTC.

This chain joins TRBV7-2 and TRBJ2-1, with TRBD2 matching over 14 bases. The V gene's germline CDR1 is SGHTA and CDR2 FQGNSA. The CDR3 length is 18 residues. Trimming took 4 bases from V and 0 from J; bases not matched to a gene: 5. The CDR3 coding sequence is TGTGCCAGCAGCTACGGACTAGCGGGGGGCACCTCCTACAATGAGCAGTTCTTC. It codes for CASSYGLAGGTSYNEQFF.

The CDR3 DNA reads TGTGCCAGTAGTATGGGTGACTACCAAAATGAGCAGTTCTTC. It specifies CASSMGDYQNEQFF. The chain is built from TRBV19 and TRBJ2-1; D perhaps matches TRBD2 (5 bases). V was pared by 3 bases and J by 7 bases, with 13 bases between. The CDR3 contains 14 residues. Germline CDR1 and CDR2: LNHDA and SQIVND (reference sequence). The full variable domain, its missing parts supplied by reference TRBV19 and TRBJ2-1, is DGGITQSPKYLFRKEGQNVTLSCEQNLNHDAMYWYRQDPGQGLRLIYYSQIVNDFQKGDIAEGYSVSREKKESFPLTVTSAQKNPTAFYLCASSMGDYQNEQFFGPGTRLTVL.

CDR3 residues: CASRDSSIHNSPLHF. CDR3 nucleotides: TGTGCCAGCAGGGACAGCAGTATCCATAATTCACCCCTCCACTTT. The rearrangement uses TRBV27 and TRBJ1-6; possible D gene TRBD1, 6 bases. Germline CDR1 and CDR2: MNHEY and SMNVEV (reference sequence). CDR3 length equals 15 residues. Trimming cost V 6 bases and J 5 bases, with 14 bases left between them.

The rearrangement links TRBV11-2 to TRBJ1-1; 7 bases map to TRBD1. There are 15 residues in the CDR3. Germline CDR1 reads SGHAT; CDR2 reads FQNNGV. J gave up 6 bases and V 4 bases, and 11 bases lay outside the gene matches. CDR3 in amino acids: CASSSLQGIGAEAFF. CDR3 DNA: TGTGCCAGCAGCTCGCTACAGGGGATTGGCGCTGAAGCTTTCTTT.

The chain employs TRBV10-1 and TRBJ2-1; perhaps TRBD2 as D (5 bases). CDR3 length: 16 amino acids. Germline V gene sequence: CDR1 WNHNN, CDR2 SYGVQD (reference sequence). V was shortened by 9 bases and J by 9 bases, with 27 bases between the two germline ends. This chain's CDR3 is CARIRGADENRGEQFF. The CDR3 region has the DNA TGCGCCAGGATCAGAGGCGCTGACGAAAACCGGGGTGAGCAGTTCTTC.

This clone occurred a few times. The V and J genes are TRBV7-9 and TRBJ1-5; 8 nucleotides agree with TRBD1. The CDR3 extends over 18 amino acids. Trimming at V came to 5 bases and at J to 0 bases, leaving 12 bases not matched to a gene. Germline CDR1 SEHNR, CDR2 FQNEAQ (reference sequence). CDR3 DNA: TGTGCCAGCAGCCATTCAGCAGGGGGCAGTCTTAGCAATCAGCCCCAGCATTTT. Translated, it gives CASSHSAGGSLSNQPQHF. The full variable domain, completed using reference TRBV7-9 and TRBJ1-5, is DTGVSQNPRHKITKRGQNVTFRCDPISEHNRLYWYRQTLGQGPEFLTYFQNEAQLEKSRLLSDRFSAERPKGSFSTLEIQRTEQGDSAMYLCASSHSAGGSLSNQPQHFGDGTRLSIL.

The V gene is TRBV10-3, the J gene TRBJ2-5; no reliable D call. This CDR3 has 11 amino acids. Trimming pared 4 bases from V and 2 bases from J, leaving 2 bases between. CDR1 is ENHRY and CDR2 is SYGVKD in the germline V gene. Here the CDR3 reads CAISAQETQYF. The DNA of the CDR3 is TGTGCCATCAGTGCACAAGAGACCCAGTACTTC.

The J gene is TRBJ1-1, the V gene TRBV5-1, with D possibly being TRBD1 (5 bases). V shed 4 bases and J shed 8 bases, with 15 bases lying between them. The CDR3 extends over 13 amino acids. Germline CDR1 reads SGHRS; CDR2 reads YFSETQ. DNA for the CDR3: TGCGCCAGCAGCAACTCTTGGGGGGGAGAAGCTTTCTTT. It encodes CASSNSWGGEAFF.

This clone was counted only a few times. The chain uses TRBV7-8 and TRBJ2-7, with 7 bases that match TRBD1. The V gene's germline CDR1 is SGHVS and CDR2 FQNEAQ. The CDR3 extends over 16 amino acids. With V trimmed by 0 bases and J by 2 bases, 7 bases remained unmatched. The CDR3 sequence: CASSLARVDRAYEQYF. CDR3 DNA: TGTGCCAGCAGCTTAGCCCGGGTAGACAGGGCCTACGAGCAGTACTTC.

The genes are TRBV7-2 and TRBJ2-1; TRBD1 aligns across 11 bases. The CDR3 extends over 16 amino acids. CDR1 and CDR2 (germline): SGHTA, FQGNSA. V shed 0 bases and J 3 bases; nucleotides not matched to a gene: 1. The CDR3 region has the DNA TGTGCCAGCAGCTTAGCCGGGACAGGGGGCTACAATGAGCAGTTCTTC. This gives the protein CASSLAGTGGYNEQFF.

V and J are TRBV19 and TRBJ1-2, with D maybe TRBD1 (5 bases). The CDR3 totals 16 residues. Germline CDR1 and CDR2: LNHDA and SQIVND (reference sequence). Trimming shortened V by 7 bases and J by 4 bases, and 22 bases separated the two germline ends. The CDR3 bases are TGTGCCAGTACCCTCAATCCTACTGGGACCGTCTATGGCTACACCTTC. This translates into CASTLNPTGTVYGYTF.

V gene TRBV7-2 combines with J gene TRBJ2-1; the match to TRBD1 covers 8 bases. This CDR3 contains 15 residues. After removal of 5 bases from V and 4 bases from J, the junction contained 7 bases not matched to a gene. From germline, CDR1 is SGHTA and CDR2 FQGNSA. CDR3 nucleotides: TGTGCCAGCAGCACCCAGGGGGCGGAATACAATGAGCAGTTCTTC. Amino acids: CASSTQGAEYNEQFF.

This clone has a handful of counts. This rearrangement joins TRBV27 to TRBJ1-4; 8 bases fit TRBD1. The CDR3 totals 13 residues. In germline, CDR1 is MNHEY, CDR2 SMNVEV (reference sequence). The trim removed 7 bases at V and 8 bases at J, leaving 6 bases unmatched. This CDR3 is CASKQGVGEKLFF. The CDR3, as DNA: TGTGCCAGCAAACAGGGGGTAGGGGAAAAACTGTTTTTT.